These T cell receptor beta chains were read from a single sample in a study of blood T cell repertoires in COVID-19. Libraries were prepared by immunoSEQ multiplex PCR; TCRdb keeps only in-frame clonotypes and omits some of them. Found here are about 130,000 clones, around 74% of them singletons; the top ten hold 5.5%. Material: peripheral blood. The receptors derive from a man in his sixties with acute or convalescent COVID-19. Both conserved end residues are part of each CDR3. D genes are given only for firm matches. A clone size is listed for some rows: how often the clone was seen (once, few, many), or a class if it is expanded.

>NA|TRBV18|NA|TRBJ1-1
CASSPGERSEAFF
TGTGCCAGCTCACCAGGGGAGAGGTCTGAAGCTTTCTTT
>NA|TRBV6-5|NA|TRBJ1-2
CAWGGGHTNYGYTF
TGTGCGTGGGGAGGGGGTCACACTAACTATGGCTACACCTTC
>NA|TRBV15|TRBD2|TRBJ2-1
CATSRGLLAGGGNEQFF
TGTGCCACCAGCAGAGGTCTACTAGCGGGGGGTGGGAATGAGCAGTTCTTC
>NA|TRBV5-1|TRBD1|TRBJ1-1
CASSPGTGNGNTEAFF
TGCGCCAGCAGCCCAGGGACAGGGAATGGGAACACTGAAGCTTTCTTT
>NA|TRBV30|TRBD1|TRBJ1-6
CAWSSGTGGGNSPLHF
TGTGCCTGGAGCTCCGGGACAGGGGGAGGAAATTCACCCCTCCACTTT
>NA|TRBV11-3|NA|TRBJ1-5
CASSLYGGQPQHF
TGTGCCAGCAGCTTATACGGGGGTCAGCCCCAGCATTTT
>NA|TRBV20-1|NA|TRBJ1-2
CSAQKPGGYTF
TGCAGTGCCCAAAAGCCAGGTGGCTACACCTTC
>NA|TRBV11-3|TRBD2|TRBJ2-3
CASSPLAGGSTDTQYF
TGTGCCAGCAGCCCACTAGCGGGAGGATCCACAGATACGCAGTATTTT
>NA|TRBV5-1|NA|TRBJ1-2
CASSPTANYGYTF
TGCGCCAGCAGCCCTACAGCTAACTATGGCTACACCTTC
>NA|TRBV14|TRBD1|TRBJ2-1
CASSRVQGAIGNEQFF
TGTGCCAGCAGCCGCGTACAGGGGGCGATAGGCAATGAGCAGTTCTTC
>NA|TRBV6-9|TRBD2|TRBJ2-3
CASRPGTSGGGPCSATDTQYF
TGTGCCAGCAGACCAGGGACTAGCGGGGGGGGCCCCTGCTCTGCCACAGATACGCAGTATTTT
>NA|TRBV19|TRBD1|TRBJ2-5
CASSIDATGMKTQYF
TGTGCCAGTAGTATAGATGCGACAGGGATGAAGACCCAGTACTTC
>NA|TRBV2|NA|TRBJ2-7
CASSPRDFGYEQYF
TGTGCCAGCAGTCCACGAGATTTCGGGTACGAGCAGTACTTC
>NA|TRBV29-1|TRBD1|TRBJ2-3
CSGMRDRGSDTQYF
TGCAGCGGCATGAGGGACAGGGGATCAGATACGCAGTATTTT
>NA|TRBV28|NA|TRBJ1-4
CATEGGARDEKLFF
TGTGCCACCGAAGGGGGGGCGAGGGATGAAAAACTGTTTTTT
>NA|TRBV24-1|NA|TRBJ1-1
CATSDSVNTEAFF
TGTGCCACCAGTGATTCGGTGAACACTGAAGCTTTCTTT
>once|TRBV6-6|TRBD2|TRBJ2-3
CASSLVPSGGSGRTDTQYF
TGTGCCAGCAGTCTCGTCCCCAGCGGGGGGAGCGGACGCACAGATACGCAGTATTTT
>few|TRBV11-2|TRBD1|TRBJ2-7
CASSLGGTGIYEQYF
TGTGCCAGCAGCTTAGGGGGGACAGGGATCTACGAGCAGTACTTC
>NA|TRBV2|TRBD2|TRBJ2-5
CASRPGLAGQETQYF
TGTGCCAGCAGGCCGGGACTAGCGGGGCAAGAGACCCAGTACTTC
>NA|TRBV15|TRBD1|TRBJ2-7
CATSPRDRGKQYF
TGTGCCACCAGCCCCCGGGACAGGGGCAAGCAGTACTTC
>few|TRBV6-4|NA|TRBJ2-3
CASSPSSATDTQYF
TGTGCCAGCAGTCCCTCCAGCGCAACAGATACGCAGTATTTT
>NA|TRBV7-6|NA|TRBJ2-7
CASSFLRGNEQYF
TGTGCCAGCAGCTTTCTTAGGGGGAACGAGCAGTACTTC
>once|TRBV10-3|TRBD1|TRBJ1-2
CASKGQGAPGYTF
TGTGCCAGCAAGGGACAGGGGGCCCCTGGCTACACCTTC
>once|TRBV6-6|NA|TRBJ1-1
CASNPERGTEAFF
TGTGCCAGCAATCCAGAGCGGGGCACTGAAGCTTTCTTT
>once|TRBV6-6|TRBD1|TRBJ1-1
CASREKQGMNTEAFF
TGTGCCAGCAGGGAAAAACAGGGGATGAACACTGAAGCTTTCTTT
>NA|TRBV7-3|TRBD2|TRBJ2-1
CASSLLAGTYNEQFF
TGTGCCAGCAGCTTGTTAGCGGGAACCTACAATGAGCAGTTCTTC
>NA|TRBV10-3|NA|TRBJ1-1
CAIAGDTEAFF
TGTGCCATCGCAGGGGATACTGAAGCTTTCTTT
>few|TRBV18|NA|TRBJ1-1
CASSPLTRNTEAFF
TGTGCCAGCTCACCCCTTACACGAAACACTGAAGCTTTCTTT
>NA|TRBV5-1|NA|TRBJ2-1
CASSLGDTYNEQFF
TGCGCCAGCAGCTTAGGGGACACCTACAATGAGCAGTTCTTC
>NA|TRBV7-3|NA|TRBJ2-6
CASSPTPGANVLTF
TGTGCCAGCAGCCCTACCCCTGGGGCCAACGTCCTGACTTTC
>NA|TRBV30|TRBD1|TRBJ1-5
CAWSVSRGNQPQHF
TGTGCCTGGAGTGTTTCCAGGGGGAATCAGCCCCAGCATTTT
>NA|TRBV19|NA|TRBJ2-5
CASSIGTSPQETQYF
TGTGCCAGTAGTATTGGAACTAGTCCGCAAGAGACCCAGTACTTC
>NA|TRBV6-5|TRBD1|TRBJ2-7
CASSSPGGSSYEQYF
TGTGCCAGCAGTAGCCCAGGGGGCAGCTCCTACGAGCAGTACTTC
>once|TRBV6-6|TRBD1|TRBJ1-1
CASTPRGQQSPRAFF
TGTGCCAGCACTCCCCGGGGACAGCAATCCCCGAGAGCTTTCTTT
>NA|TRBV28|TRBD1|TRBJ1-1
CASRQHGTGATEAFF
TGTGCCAGCAGACAACACGGGACAGGGGCTACTGAAGCTTTCTTT
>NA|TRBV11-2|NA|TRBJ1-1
CASSSGARNTEAFF
TGTGCCAGCAGCTCAGGGGCGAGGAACACTGAAGCTTTCTTT